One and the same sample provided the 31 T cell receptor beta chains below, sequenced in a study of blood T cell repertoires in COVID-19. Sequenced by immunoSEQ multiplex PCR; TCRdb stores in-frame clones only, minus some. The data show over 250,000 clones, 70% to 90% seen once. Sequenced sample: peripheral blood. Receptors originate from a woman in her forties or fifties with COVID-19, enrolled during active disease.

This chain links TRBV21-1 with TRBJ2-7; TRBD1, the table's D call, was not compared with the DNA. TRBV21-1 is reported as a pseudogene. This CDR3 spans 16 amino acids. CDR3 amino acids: CASSTLRGNCSYEQYF. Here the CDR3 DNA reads TGTGCCAGCAGCACGCTAAGGGGGAACTGCTCCTACGAGCAGTACTTC.

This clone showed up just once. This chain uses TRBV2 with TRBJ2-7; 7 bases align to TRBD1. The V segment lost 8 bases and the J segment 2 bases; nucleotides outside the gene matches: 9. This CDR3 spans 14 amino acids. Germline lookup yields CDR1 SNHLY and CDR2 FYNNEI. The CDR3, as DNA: TGTGCCAGCGTTCGTCAGGGGGTCACCTACGAGCAGTACTTC. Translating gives CASVRQGVTYEQYF.

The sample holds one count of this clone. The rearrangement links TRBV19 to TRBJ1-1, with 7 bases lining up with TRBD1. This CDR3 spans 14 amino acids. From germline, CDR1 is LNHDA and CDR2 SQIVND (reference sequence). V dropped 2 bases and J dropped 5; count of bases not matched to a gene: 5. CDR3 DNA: TGTGCCAGTAGTATACGGGCAGGGGGGACTGAAGCTTTCTTT. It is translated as CASSIRAGGTEAFF.

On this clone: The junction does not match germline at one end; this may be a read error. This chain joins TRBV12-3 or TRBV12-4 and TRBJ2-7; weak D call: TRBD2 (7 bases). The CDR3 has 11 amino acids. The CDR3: CASSRGGSGAF. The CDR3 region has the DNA TGTGCCAGCAGTAGGGGGGGATCCGGGGCCTTC.

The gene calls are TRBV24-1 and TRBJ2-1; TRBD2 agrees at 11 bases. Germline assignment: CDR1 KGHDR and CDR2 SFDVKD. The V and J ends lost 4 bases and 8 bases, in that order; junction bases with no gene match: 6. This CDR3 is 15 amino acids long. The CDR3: CATSDSTSGRDEQFF. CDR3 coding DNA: TGTGCCACCAGTGACTCCACTAGCGGGAGAGATGAGCAGTTCTTC.

The chain's CDR3 is CASSYLPGGQTGELFF. Here the CDR3 DNA reads TGTGCCAGCAGTTACCTGCCCGGGGGGCAAACCGGGGAGCTGTTTTTT. The chain employs TRBV6-5 and TRBJ2-2; the D gene is possibly TRBD2 (7 bases). Germline CDR1 MNHEY, CDR2 SVGAGI. The CDR3 is 16 residues long. With 2 bases removed from V and 5 bases from J, the gap between germline ends came to 15 bases.

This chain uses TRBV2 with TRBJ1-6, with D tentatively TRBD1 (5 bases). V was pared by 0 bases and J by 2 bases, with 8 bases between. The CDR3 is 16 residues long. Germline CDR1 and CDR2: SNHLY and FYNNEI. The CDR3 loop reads CASSEARGAYNSPLHF. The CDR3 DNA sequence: TGTGCCAGCAGTGAAGCGCGGGGGGCCTATAATTCACCCCTCCACTTT.

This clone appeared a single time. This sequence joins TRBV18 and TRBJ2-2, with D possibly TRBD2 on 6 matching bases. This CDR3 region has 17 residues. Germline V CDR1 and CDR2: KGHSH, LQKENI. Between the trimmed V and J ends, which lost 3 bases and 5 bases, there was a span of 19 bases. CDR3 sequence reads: CASSPYLERARTGELFF. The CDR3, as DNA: TGTGCCAGCTCACCCTATCTGGAGCGGGCGCGAACCGGGGAGCTGTTTTTT.

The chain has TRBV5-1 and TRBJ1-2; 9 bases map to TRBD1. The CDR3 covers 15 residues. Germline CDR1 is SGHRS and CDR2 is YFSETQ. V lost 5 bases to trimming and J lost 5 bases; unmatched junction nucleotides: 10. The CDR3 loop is CASSTGQGNSYGYTF. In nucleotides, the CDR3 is TGCGCCAGCAGTACGGGACAGGGAAACTCTTATGGCTACACCTTC.

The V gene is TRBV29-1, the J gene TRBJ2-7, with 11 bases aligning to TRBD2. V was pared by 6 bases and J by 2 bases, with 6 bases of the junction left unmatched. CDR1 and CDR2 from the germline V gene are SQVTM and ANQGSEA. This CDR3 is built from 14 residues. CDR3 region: CSVTTSGATYEQYF. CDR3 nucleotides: TGCAGCGTGACGACTAGCGGGGCAACCTACGAGCAGTACTTC.

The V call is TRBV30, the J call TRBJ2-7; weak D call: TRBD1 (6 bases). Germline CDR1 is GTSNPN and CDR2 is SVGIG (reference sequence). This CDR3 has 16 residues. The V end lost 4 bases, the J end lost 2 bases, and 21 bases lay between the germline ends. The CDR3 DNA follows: TGTGCCTGGATAGAAAGGACAGTGGACTTTCCCTACGAGCAGTACTTC. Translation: CAWIERTVDFPYEQYF.

CDR3: CASSVTGMNTEAFF. For the CDR3, the DNA is TGTGCCAGCAGTGTGACAGGTATGAACACTGAAGCTTTCTTT. The chain is built from TRBV25-1 and TRBJ1-1; TRBD1 is a possible D gene (6 bases). The CDR3 is made up of 14 amino acids. Germline V gives CDR1 MGHDK, CDR2 SYGVNS. V was shortened by 4 bases and J by 0 bases, with 9 bases between the two germline ends.

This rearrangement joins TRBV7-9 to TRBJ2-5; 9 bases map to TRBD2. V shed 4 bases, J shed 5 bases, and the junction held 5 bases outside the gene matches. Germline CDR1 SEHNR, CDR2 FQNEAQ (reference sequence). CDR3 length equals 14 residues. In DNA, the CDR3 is TGTGCCAGCAGCTCCTTAGCGGGAGATGAGACCCAGTACTTC. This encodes CASSSLAGDETQYF.

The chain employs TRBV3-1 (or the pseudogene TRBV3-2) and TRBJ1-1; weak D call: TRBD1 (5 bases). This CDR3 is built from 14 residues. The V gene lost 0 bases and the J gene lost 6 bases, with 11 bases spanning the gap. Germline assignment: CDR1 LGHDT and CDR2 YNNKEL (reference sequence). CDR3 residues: CASSQEGVRSEAFF. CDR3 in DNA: TGTGCCAGCAGCCAAGAAGGGGTTCGGTCTGAAGCTTTCTTT.

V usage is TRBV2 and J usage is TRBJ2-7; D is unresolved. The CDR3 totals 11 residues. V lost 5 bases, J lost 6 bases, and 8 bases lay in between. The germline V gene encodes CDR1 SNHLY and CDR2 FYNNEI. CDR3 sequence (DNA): TGTGCCAGCAGTCCCCTTTTCGAGCAGTACTTC. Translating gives CASSPLFEQYF. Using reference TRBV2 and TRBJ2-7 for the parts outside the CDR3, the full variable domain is EPEVTQTPSHQVTQMGQEVILRCVPISNHLYFYWYRQILGQKVEFLVSFYNNEISEKSEIFDDQFSVERPDGSNFTLKIRSTKLEDSAMYFCASSPLFEQYFGPGTRLTVT.

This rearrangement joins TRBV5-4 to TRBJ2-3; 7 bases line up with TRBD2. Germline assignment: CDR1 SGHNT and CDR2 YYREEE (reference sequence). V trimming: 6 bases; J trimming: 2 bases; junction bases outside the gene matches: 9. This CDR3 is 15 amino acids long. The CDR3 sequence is CASTTRGSPTDTQYF. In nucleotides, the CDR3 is TGTGCCAGCACCACCCGCGGGAGCCCCACAGATACGCAGTATTTT. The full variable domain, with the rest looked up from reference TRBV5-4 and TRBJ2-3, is ETGVTQSPTHLIKTRGQQVTLRCSSQSGHNTVSWYQQALGQGPQFIFQYYREEENGRGNFPPRFSGLQFPNYSSELNVNALELDDSALYLCASTTRGSPTDTQYFGPGTRLTVL.

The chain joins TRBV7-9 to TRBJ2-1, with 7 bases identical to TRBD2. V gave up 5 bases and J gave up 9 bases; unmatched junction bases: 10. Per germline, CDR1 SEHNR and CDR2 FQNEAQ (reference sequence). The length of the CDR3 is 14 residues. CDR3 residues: CASSVREGLGEQFF. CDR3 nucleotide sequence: TGTGCCAGCAGCGTCAGGGAGGGCTTAGGTGAGCAGTTCTTC.

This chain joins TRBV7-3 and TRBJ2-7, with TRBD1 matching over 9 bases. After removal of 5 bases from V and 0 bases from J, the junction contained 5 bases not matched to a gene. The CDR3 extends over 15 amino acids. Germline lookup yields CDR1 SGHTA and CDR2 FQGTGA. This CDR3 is CASSPGTGISYEQYF. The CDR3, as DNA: TGTGCCAGCAGCCCCGGGACAGGGATCTCCTACGAGCAGTACTTC.

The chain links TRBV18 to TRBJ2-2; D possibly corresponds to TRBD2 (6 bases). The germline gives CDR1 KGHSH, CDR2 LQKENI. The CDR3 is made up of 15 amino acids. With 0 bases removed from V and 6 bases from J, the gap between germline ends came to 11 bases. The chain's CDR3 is CASSPPTGGPGELFF. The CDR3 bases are TGTGCCAGCTCACCACCGACCGGGGGACCCGGGGAGCTGTTTTTT.

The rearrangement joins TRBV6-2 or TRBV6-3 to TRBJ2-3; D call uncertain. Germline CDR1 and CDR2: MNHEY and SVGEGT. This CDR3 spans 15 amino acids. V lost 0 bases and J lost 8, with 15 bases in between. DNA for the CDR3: TGTGCCAGCAGTTACTCGAGCTCTCTTACCCTTACGCAGTATTTT. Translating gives CASSYSSSLTLTQYF.

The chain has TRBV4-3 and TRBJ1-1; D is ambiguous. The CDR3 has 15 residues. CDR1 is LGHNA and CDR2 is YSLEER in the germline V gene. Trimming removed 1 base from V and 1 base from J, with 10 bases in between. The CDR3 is CASSQAYTANTEAFF. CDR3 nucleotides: TGCGCCAGCAGCCAAGCCTATACAGCGAACACTGAAGCTTTCTTT.

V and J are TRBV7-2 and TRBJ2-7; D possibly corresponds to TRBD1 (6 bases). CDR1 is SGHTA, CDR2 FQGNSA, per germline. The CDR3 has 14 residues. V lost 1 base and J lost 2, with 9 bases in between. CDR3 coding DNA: TGTGCCAGCAGCTTAGGGACAGCTACCTACGAGCAGTACTTC. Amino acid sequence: CASSLGTATYEQYF.

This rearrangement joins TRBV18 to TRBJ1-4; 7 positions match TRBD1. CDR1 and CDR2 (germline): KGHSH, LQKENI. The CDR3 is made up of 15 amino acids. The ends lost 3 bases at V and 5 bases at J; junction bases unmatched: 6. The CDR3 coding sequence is TGTGCCAGCTCACCGGCGGGACAGCTAAATGAAAAACTGTTTTTT. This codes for CASSPAGQLNEKLFF.

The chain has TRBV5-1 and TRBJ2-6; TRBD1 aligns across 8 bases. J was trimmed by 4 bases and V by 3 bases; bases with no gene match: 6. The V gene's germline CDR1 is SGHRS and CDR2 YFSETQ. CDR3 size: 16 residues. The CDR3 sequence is CASSSQGAQGANVLTF. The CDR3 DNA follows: TGCGCCAGCAGCTCCCAGGGGGCGCAGGGGGCCAACGTCCTGACTTTC.

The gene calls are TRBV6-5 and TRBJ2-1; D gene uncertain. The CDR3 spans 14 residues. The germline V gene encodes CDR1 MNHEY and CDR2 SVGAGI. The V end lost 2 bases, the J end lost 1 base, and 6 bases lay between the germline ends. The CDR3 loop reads CASSYRESYNEQFF. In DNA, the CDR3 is TGTGCCAGCAGTTACAGAGAATCCTACAATGAGCAGTTCTTC.

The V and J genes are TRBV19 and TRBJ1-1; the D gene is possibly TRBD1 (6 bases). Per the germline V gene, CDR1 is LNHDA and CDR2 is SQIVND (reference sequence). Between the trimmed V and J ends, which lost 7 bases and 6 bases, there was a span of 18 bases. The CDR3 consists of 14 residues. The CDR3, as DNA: TGTGCCAGTACGCCACAGGGCCAAGGGGCTGAAGCTTTCTTT. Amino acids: CASTPQGQGAEAFF.

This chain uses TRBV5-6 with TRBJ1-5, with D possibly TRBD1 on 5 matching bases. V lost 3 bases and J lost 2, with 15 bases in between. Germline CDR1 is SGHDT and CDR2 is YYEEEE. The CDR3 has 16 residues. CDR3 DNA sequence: TGTGCCAGCAGCTGGGGGACGGGGGGACGCAATCAGCCCCAGCATTTT. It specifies CASSWGTGGRNQPQHF.

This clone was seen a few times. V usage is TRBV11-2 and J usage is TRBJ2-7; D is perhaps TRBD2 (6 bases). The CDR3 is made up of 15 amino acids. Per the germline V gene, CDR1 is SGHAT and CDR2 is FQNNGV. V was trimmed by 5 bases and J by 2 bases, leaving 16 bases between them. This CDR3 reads CASSKSGSTAYEQYF. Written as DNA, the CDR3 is TGTGCCAGCAGCAAATCCGGGAGTACGGCCTACGAGCAGTACTTC.

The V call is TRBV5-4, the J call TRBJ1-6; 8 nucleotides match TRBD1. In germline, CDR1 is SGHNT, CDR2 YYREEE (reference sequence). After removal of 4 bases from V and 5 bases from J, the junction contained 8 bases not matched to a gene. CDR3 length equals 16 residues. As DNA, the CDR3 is TGTGCCAGCAGCGCAACAGGGGGAAGGGATAATTCACCCCTCCACTTT. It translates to CASSATGGRDNSPLHF.

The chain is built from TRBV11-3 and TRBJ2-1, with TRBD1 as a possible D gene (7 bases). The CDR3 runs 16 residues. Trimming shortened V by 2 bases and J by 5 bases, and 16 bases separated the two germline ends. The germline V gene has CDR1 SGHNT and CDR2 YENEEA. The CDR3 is CASSLRRRGLNNEQFF. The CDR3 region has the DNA TGTGCCAGCAGCTTAAGGAGGAGGGGGCTTAACAATGAGCAGTTCTTC.

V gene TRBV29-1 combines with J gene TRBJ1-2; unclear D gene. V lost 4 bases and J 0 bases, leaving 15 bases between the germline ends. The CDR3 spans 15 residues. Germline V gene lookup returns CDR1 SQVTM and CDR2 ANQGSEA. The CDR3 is CSVGTLSGSNYGYTF. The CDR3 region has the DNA TGCAGCGTTGGGACCCTGAGCGGATCTAACTATGGCTACACCTTC.